This entry is about one T cell receptor (beta chain). This sample was taken from a study of control samples from healthy donors and cancer patients. With 5 bases removed from V and 4 bases from J, the gap between germline ends came to 9 bases. The CDR3 spans 13 residues. Germline V gene lookup returns CDR1 LNHDA and CDR2 SQIVND (reference sequence). The assay was immunoSEQ multiplex PCR, and TCRdb's table has in-frame clones only and misses some. The sample has about 130,000 clones, around 93% seen once. The sequence derives from a man between 18 and 29 years old in good health. The sample consisted of blood. This chain connects TRBV19 to TRBJ2-1; D is ambiguous. The CDR3 nucleotides read TGTGCCAGTAGTTCGCTGGTATACAATGAGCAGTTCTTC. It translates to CASSSLVYNEQFF.